The 6 T cell receptor beta chains below were found in one sample sequenced in a study of shared clonotypes between healthy human individuals. The naive CD8 subset, CD45RO-negative cells positively selected for CCR7, excluded terminally differentiated effector memory CD45RA+ cells. Sequencing used immunoSEQ multiplex PCR; TCRdb keeps in-frame clones, though not all of them. The sample has around 2,000,000 clones, about 95% seen once. The sequencing sample was made of naive CD8+ T cells sorted from blood. The receptors were sampled from a man aged 18-30 years in good health.

The chain combines TRBV6-1 with TRBJ2-1; D gene unclear. The V and J ends lost 4 bases and 3 bases respectively, with 4 bases between them. Germline lookup yields CDR1 MNHNS and CDR2 SASEGT. CDR3 length: 12 residues. The CDR3 loop is CASSVIYNEQFF. The DNA of the CDR3 is TGTGCCAGCAGTGTGATCTACAATGAGCAGTTCTTC.

The chain links TRBV5-4 to TRBJ2-2, with 9 bases identical to TRBD1. Germline V gene data show CDR1 as SGHNT and CDR2 as YYREEE (reference sequence). J lost 2 bases, V lost 4 bases, and 6 bases had no gene match. This CDR3 is 16 amino acids long. CDR3 sequence reads: CASSTWDRVNTGELFF. The CDR3, as DNA: TGTGCCAGCAGCACGTGGGACAGGGTTAACACCGGGGAGCTGTTTTTT.

The gene calls are TRBV4-3 and TRBJ2-7; no firm D call. The CDR3 has 14 residues. Trimming removed 0 bases from V and 2 bases from J, with 8 bases in between. Germline lookup yields CDR1 LGHNA and CDR2 YSLEER. As DNA, the CDR3 is TGCGCCAGCAGCCAAGACCGCAGGCCCTACGAGCAGTACTTC. Encoded protein: CASSQDRRPYEQYF.

The V gene is TRBV13, the J gene TRBJ2-1, with D hard to call. CDR1 PRHDT and CDR2 FYEKMQ come from the germline V gene (reference sequence). This CDR3 has 12 amino acids. Trimming cost V 5 bases and J 10 bases, with 12 bases left between them. The CDR3 coding sequence is TGTGCCAGCAGCCATGACTCAAAGGAGCAGTTCTTC. Residues: CASSHDSKEQFF.

This clone has only one observation. The sample has other DNA sequences that encode this CDR3 too. The chain links TRBV27 to TRBJ2-1; D uncertain. The V end was cut by 4 bases, the J end by 7 bases, with 5 bases between. Germline lookup yields CDR1 MNHEY and CDR2 SMNVEV (reference sequence). This CDR3 region has 11 residues. The CDR3 coding sequence is TGTGCCAGCAGTTACGGGAATGAGCAGTTCTTC. Encoded protein: CASSYGNEQFF.

Note on this clone: The sample carries other DNA sequences with the same CDR3. The V call is TRBV7-6, the J call TRBJ2-7, with D possibly being TRBD1 (6 bases). Germline V gives CDR1 SGHVS, CDR2 FNYEAQ. The length of the CDR3 is 14 residues. V shed 4 bases and J shed 0 bases, with 10 bases lying between them. The CDR3 region has the DNA TGTGCCAGCAGCTCCCGGGACAACTCCTACGAGCAGTACTTC. It encodes CASSSRDNSYEQYF.